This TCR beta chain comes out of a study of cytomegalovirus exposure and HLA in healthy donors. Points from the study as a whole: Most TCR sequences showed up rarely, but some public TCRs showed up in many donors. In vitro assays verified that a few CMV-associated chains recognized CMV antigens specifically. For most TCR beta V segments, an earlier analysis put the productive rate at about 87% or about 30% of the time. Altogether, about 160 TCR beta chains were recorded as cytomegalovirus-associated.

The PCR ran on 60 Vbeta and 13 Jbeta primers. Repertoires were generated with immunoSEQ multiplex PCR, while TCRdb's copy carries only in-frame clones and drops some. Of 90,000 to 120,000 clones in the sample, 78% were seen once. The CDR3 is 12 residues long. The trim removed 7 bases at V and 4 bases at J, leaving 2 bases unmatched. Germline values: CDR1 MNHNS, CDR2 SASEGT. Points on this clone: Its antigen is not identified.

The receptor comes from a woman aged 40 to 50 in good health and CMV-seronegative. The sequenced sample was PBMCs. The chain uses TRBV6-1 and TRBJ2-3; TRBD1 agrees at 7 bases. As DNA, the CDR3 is TGTGCCAGCAATACAGGGGCAGATACGCAGTATTTT. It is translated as CASNTGADTQYF.